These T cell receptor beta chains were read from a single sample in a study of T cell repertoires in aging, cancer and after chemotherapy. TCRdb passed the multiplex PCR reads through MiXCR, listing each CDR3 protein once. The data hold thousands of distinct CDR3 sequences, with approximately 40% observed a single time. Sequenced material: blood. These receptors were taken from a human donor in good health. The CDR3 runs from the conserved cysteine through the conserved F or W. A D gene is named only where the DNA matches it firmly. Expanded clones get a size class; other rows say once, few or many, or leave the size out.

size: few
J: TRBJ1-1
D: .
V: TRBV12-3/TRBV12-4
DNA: TGTGCCAGCAGGCCAACAGGGAGGGGGAACACTGAAGCTTTCTTT
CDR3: CASRPTGRGNTEAFF

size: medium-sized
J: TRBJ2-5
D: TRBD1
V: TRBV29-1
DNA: TGCAGCGTTGAAAAGGGGGCGCGTTCCGAGACCCAGTACTTC
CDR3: CSVEKGARSETQYF

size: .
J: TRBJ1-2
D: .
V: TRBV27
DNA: TGTGCCAGCAGTCTGGGCTATACTAACTATGGCTACACCTTC
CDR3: CASSLGYTNYGYTF

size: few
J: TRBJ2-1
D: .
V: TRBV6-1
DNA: TGTGCCAGCAGAGCGAACTCTGGGGACCGCTTAAGCTCCTACAATGAGCAGTTCTTC
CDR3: CASRANSGDRLSSYNEQFF

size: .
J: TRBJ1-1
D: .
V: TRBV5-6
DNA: TGTGCCAGCAGCTTGGAGGAGCTCCCACAAGCTTTCTTT
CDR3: CASSLEELPQAFF

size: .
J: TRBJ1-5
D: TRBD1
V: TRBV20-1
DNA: TGCAGTGCTCAGGGGGCGGGCTACAATCAGCCCCAGCATTTT
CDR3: CSAQGAGYNQPQHF

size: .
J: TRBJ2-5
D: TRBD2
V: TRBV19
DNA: TGTGCCAGTAGTATTAGCGGCTGGGTACTAGCGGGAGGAGAGACCCAGTACTTC
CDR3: CASSISGWVLAGGETQYF

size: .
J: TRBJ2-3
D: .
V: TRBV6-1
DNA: TGTGCCAGCAGTGAAGCGGGTAGCGGCACAGATACGCAGTATTTT
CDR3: CASSEAGSGTDTQYF

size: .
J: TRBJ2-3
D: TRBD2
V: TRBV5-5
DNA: TGTGCCAGCAGCCCCACCCCGGTTCTAGCGGGAGAGGATACGCAGTATTTT
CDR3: CASSPTPVLAGEDTQYF

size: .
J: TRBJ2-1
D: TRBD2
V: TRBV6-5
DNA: TGTGCCAGCAGTTATAGCGGGAGGGCCGGAAATGAGCAGTTCTTC
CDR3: CASSYSGRAGNEQFF

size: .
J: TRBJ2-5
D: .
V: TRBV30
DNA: TGTGCCTGGAGTGGCTGGGACTCCGCAGAGACCCAGTACTTC
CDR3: CAWSGWDSAETQYF

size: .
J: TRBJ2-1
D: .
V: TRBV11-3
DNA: TGTGCCAGCAGCTCTGACCTTCTTGACAGGATTAACTCCTACAATGAGCAGTTCTTC
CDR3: CASSSDLLDRINSYNEQFF

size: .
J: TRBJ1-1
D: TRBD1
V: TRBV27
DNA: TGTGCCAGCGTAATATGGGGCGGGGCAGGGGGCACTGAAGCTTTCTTT
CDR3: CASVIWGGAGGTEAFF

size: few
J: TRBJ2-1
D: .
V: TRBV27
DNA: TGTGCCAGCAGTAACGGAAACACTATCAATGAGCAGTTCTTC
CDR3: CASSNGNTINEQFF

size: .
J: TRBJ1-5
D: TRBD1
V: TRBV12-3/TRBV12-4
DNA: TGTGCCAGCAGTTTTGGAGGGGGCAGAGGCAATCAGCCCCAGCATTTT
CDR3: CASSFGGGRGNQPQHF

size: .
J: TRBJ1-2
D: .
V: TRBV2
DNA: TGTGCCAGCAGTGACGCACTGCCAACATATGGCTACACCTTC
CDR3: CASSDALPTYGYTF

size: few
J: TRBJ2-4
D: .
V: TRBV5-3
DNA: TGTGCCAGAAGCTTGTATCCGGAGAACATTCAGTACTTC
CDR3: CARSLYPENIQYF

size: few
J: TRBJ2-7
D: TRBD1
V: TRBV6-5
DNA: TGTGCCAGCAGCCTACAGGGGATCGGAACTGGCTACGAGCAGTACTTC
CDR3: CASSLQGIGTGYEQYF

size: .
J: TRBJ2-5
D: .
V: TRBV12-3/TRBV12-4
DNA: TGTGCCAGCAGTGTCGGACGTAACCAAGAGACCCAGTACTTC
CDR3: CASSVGRNQETQYF

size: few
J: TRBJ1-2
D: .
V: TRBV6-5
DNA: TGTGCCAGCAGTTCCAGGGGTGTCCTCTATGGCTACACCTTC
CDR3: CASSSRGVLYGYTF

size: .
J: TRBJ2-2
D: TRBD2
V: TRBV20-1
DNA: TGCAGTGCCCACCGCCTTCTAGCGGGAGTGAACACCGGGGAGCTGTTTTTT
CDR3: CSAHRLLAGVNTGELFF

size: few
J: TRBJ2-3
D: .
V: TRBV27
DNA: TGTGCCAGCAGTCCCCTTGGAGCGAGTTTAACAGATACGCAGTATTTT
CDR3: CASSPLGASLTDTQYF

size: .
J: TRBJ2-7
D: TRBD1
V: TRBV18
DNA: TGTGCCAGCTCACCCCGGACAGGGACACCCTACGAGCAGTACTTC
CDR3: CASSPRTGTPYEQYF

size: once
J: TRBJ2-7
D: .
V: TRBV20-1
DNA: TGCAGTGCACAGAGCTCCTACGAGCAGTACTTC
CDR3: CSAQSSYEQYF

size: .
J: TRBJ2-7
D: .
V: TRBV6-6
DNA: TGTGCCAGCAGCCTGGCTGGAGGGGGCCCCTACGAGCAGTACTTC
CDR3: CASSLAGGGPYEQYF

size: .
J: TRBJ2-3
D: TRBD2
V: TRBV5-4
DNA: TGTGCCAGCAAAGGGACTAGCGGGAGTTGGGGCACAGATACGCAGTATTTT
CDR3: CASKGTSGSWGTDTQYF

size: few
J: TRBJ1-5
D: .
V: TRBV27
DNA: TGTGCCAGCAGTACCAGGGGATTCAATCAGCCCCAGCATTTT
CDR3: CASSTRGFNQPQHF

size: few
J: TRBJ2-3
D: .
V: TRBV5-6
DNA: TGTGCCAGCAGCTTGGAGGATACGCAGTATTTT
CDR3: CASSLEDTQYF

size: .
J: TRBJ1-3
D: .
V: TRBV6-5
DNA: TGTGCCAGCAGCTTACAGGGACAAGCTGGAAACACCATATATTTT
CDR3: CASSLQGQAGNTIYF

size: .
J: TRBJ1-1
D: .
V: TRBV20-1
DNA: TGCAGTGCTAGAGTAGCCGGATTGAACACTGAAGCTTTCTTT
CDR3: CSARVAGLNTEAFF

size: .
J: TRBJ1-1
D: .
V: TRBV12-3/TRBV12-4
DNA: TGTGCCAGCAGCTTATCAGGTCTGAACACTGAAGCTTTCTTT
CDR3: CASSLSGLNTEAFF

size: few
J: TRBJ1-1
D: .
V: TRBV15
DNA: TGTGCCACCAGCAGAGATAGAAGCCCCCCGAACACTGAAGCTTTCTTT
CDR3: CATSRDRSPPNTEAFF

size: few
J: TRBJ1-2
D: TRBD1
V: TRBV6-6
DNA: TGTGCCAGCAGCCAACAACCTTTCCGGGACAGGGCTGGCGGCTACACCTTC
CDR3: CASSQQPFRDRAGGYTF

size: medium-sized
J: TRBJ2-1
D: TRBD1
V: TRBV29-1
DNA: TGCAGCGTTGAAGGGGGCGTACAGGGGGCCCGTGAGCAGTTCTTC
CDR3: CSVEGGVQGAREQFF

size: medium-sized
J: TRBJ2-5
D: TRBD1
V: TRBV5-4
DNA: TGTGCCAGCAGCTACAGGGGAGAGACCCAGTACTTC
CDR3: CASSYRGETQYF

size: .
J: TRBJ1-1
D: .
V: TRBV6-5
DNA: TGTGCCAGCAGTACCCGGGGGGCGAACACTGAAGCTTTCTTT
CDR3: CASSTRGANTEAFF

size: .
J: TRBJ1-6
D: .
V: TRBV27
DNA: TGTGCCAGCAGTGGCAGGTCGGGGGTTAGCTCCTATAATTCACCCCTCCACTTT
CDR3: CASSGRSGVSSYNSPLHF

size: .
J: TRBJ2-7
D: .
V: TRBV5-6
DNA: TGCGCCAGCAGCCAGGGGGGCTACGAGCAGTACTTC
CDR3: CASSQGGYEQYF

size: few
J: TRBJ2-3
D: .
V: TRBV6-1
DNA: TGTGCCAGCATGGAGGGCTTCACAGATACGCAGTATTTT
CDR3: CASMEGFTDTQYF

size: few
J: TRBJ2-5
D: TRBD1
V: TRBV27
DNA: TGTGCCAGCAGTTTTAGGACAGGGAACCTCCAAGAGACCCAGTACTTC
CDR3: CASSFRTGNLQETQYF

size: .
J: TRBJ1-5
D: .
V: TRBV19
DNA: TGTGCCAGTAGTCTTCGGTATCAAGGTCGCAATCAGCCCCAGCATTTT
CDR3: CASSLRYQGRNQPQHF

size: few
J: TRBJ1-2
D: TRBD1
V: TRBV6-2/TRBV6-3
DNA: TGTGCCAGCAGTTCTCGAGGGGGCGCGGGCTATGGCTACACCTTC
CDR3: CASSSRGGAGYGYTF

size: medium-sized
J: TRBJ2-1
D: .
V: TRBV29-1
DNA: TGCAGCGTTGAAGGCTCTAAGGGAAATGAGCAGTTCTTC
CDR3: CSVEGSKGNEQFF

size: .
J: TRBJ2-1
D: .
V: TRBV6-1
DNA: TGTGCCAGCAGTGTGAGCGATGAGCAGTTCTTC
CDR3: CASSVSDEQFF

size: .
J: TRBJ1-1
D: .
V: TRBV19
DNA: TGTGCCAGTAGCTCCAGTGGGGTAGGGAACACTGAAGCTTTCTTT
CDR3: CASSSSGVGNTEAFF